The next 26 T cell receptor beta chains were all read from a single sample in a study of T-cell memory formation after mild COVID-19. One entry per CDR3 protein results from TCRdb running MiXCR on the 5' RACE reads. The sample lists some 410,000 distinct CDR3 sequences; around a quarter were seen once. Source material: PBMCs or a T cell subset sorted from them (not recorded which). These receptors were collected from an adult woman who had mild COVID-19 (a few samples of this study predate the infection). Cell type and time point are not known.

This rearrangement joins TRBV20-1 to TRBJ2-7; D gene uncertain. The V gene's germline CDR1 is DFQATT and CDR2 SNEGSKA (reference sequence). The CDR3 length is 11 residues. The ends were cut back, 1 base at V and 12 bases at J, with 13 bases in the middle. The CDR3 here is CSARALAQAYF. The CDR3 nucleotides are TGCAGTGCTAGAGCTCTTGCCCAGGCGTACTTC.

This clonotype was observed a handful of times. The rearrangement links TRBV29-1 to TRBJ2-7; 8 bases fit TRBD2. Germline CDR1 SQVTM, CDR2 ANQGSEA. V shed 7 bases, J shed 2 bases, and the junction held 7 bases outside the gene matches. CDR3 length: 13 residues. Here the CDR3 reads CSASAGAAYEQYF. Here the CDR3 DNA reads TGCAGCGCCTCAGCGGGAGCAGCCTACGAGCAGTACTTC.

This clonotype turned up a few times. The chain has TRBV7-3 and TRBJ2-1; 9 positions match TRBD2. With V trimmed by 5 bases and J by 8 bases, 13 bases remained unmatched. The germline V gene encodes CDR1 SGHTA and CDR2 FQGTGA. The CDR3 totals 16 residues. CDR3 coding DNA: TGTGCCAGCAGCCCACTACTCCAGCGGGGGGACGATGAGCAGTTCTTC. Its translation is CASSPLLQRGDDEQFF.

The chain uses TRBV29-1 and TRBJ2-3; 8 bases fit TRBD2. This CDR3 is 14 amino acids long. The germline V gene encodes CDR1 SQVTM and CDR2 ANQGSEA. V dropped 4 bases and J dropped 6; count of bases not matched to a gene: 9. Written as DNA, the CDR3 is TGCAGCGTTGGGGACGGGAGGGCCGTGGATACGCAGTATTTT. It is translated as CSVGDGRAVDTQYF.

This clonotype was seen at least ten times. The CDR3: CASSLMREKFF. The CDR3 DNA follows: TGTGCCAGCAGCTTGATGCGGGAGAAGTTCTTC. The V and J genes are TRBV7-2 and TRBJ2-1; the match to TRBD2 covers 7 bases. This CDR3 comprises 11 residues. Germline V CDR1 and CDR2: SGHTA, FQGNSA. V trimming: 3 bases; J trimming: 14 bases; junction bases outside the gene matches: 4.

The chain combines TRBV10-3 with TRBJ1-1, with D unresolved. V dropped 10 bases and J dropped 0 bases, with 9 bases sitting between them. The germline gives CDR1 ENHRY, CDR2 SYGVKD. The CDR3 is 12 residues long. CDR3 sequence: CATRQVNTEAFF. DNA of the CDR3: TGTGCCACCCGCCAAGTGAACACTGAAGCTTTCTTT.

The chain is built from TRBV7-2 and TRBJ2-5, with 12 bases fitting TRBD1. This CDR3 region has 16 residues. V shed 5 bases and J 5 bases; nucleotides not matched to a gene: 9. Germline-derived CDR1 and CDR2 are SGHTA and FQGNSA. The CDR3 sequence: CASSPGPGQGAETQYF. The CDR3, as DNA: TGTGCCAGCAGCCCCGGTCCGGGACAGGGGGCCGAGACCCAGTACTTC. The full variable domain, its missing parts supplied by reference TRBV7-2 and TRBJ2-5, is GAGVSQSPSNKVTEKGKDVELRCDPISGHTALYWYRQSLGQGLEFLIYFQGNSAPDKSGLPSDRFSAERTGGSVSTLTIQRTQQEDSAVYLCASSPGPGQGAETQYFGPGTRLLVL.

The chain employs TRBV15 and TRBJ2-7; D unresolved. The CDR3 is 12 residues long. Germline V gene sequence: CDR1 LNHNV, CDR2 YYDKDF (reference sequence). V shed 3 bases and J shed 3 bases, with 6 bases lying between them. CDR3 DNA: TGTGCCACCAGCAGTTCCAACTACGAGCAGTACTTC. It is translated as CATSSSNYEQYF.

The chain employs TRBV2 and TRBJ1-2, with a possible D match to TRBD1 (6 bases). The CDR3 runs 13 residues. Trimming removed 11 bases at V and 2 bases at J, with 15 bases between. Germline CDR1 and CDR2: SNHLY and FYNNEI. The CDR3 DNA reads TGTGCCGGATCGGGACACCTAAACTATGGCTACACCTTC. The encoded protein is CAGSGHLNYGYTF.

In DNA form, the CDR3 reads TGCAGTGCTAGGACAGGGCCCAAAAACATTCAGTACTTC. This sequence encodes CSARTGPKNIQYF. The V call is TRBV20-1, the J call TRBJ2-4, with 7 bases identical to TRBD1. Germline loops: CDR1 DFQATT, CDR2 SNEGSKA (reference sequence). V gave up 3 bases and J gave up 2 bases; unmatched junction bases: 1. CDR3 length: 13 amino acids.

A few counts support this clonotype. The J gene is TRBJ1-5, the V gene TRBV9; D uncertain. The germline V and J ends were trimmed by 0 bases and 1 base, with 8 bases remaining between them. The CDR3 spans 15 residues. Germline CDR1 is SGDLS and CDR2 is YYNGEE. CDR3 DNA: TGTGCCAGCAGCGTAGGAACAGTGAGCAATCAGCCCCAGCATTTT. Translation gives CASSVGTVSNQPQHF.

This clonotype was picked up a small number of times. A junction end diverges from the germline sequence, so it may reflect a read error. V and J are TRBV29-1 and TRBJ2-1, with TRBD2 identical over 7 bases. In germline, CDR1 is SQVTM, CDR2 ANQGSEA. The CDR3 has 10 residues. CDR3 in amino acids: CSVEGLEQFF. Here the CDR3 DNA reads TGCAGCGTCGAAGGACTAGAACAGTTCTTC.

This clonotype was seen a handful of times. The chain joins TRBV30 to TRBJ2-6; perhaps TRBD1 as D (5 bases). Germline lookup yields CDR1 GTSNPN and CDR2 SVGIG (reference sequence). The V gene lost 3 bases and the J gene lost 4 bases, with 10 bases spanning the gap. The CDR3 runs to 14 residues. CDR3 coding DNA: TGTGCCTGGAGAACAGGTGCCGGGGCCAACGTCCTGACTTTC. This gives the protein CAWRTGAGANVLTF.

The CDR3 is CATLQGWTGELFF. The CDR3 DNA follows: TGTGCCACCTTACAGGGTTGGACCGGGGAGCTGTTTTTT. The chain employs TRBV12-3 or TRBV12-4 and TRBJ2-2, with D possibly TRBD1 on 6 matching bases. The CDR3 covers 13 residues. Trimming took off 10 bases at V and 5 bases at J, with 14 bases between the two ends.

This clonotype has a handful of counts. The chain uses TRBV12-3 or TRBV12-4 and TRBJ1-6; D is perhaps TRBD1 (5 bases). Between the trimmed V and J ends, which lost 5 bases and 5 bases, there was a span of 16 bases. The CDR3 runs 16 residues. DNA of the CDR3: TGTGCCAGCAGTCTCCGACAGACAGCCCATAATTCACCCCTCCACTTT. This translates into CASSLRQTAHNSPLHF.

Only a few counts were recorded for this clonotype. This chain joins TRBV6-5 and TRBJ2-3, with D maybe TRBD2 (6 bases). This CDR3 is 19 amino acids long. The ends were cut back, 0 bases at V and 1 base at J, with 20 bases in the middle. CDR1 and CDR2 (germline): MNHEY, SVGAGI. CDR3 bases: TGTGCCAGCAGTTACTCAGGGAGTATGTTCGGGGGTGGCACAGATACGCAGTATTTT. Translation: CASSYSGSMFGGGTDTQYF.

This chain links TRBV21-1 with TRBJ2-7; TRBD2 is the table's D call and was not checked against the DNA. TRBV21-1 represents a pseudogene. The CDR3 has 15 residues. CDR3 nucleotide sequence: TGTGCCAGCAGCAACCGGGACCTCCCCTCCCGCGAGCAGTACTTC. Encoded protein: CASSNRDLPSREQYF.

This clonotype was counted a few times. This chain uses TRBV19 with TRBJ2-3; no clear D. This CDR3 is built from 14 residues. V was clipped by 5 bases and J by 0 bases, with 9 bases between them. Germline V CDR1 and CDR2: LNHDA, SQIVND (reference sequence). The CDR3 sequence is CASSPSASTDTQYF. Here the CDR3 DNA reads TGTGCCAGTAGTCCGTCAGCAAGCACAGATACGCAGTATTTT.

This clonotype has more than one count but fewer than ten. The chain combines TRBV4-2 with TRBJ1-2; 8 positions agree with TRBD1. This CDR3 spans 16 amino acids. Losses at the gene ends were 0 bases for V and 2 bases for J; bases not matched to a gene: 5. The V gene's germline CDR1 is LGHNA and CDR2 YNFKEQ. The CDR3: CASSQDSQGANYGYTF. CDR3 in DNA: TGTGCCAGCAGCCAAGATAGCCAGGGGGCGAACTATGGCTACACCTTC.

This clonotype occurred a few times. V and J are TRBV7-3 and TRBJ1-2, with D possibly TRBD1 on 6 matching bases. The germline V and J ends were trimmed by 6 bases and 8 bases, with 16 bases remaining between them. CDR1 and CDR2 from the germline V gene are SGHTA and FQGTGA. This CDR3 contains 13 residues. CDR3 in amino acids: CASSPTGTKGYTF. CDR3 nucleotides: TGTGCCAGCAGTCCAACAGGGACGAAGGGCTACACCTTC.

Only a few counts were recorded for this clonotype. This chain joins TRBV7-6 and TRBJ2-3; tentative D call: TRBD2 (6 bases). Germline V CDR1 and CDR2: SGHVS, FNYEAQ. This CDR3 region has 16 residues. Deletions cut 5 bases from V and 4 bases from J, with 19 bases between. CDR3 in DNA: TGTGCCAGCAGCCCCCGGGGGTTCGGTAACTCAGATACGCAGTATTTT. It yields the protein CASSPRGFGNSDTQYF.

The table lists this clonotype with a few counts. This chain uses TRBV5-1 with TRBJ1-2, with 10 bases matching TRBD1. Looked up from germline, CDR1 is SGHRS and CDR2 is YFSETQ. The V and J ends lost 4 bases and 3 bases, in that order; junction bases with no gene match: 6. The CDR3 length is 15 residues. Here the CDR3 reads CASSAGQGSYYGYTF. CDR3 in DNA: TGCGCCAGCAGCGCGGGACAGGGGTCCTACTATGGCTACACCTTC.

The CDR3 DNA follows: TGTGCCAGCAGAGGGACAGGGGCAAGAGGAAACACCATATATTTT. Translating gives CASRGTGARGNTIYF. The rearrangement uses TRBV6-6 and TRBJ1-3; 10 bases are shared with TRBD1. The V gene end was trimmed by 6 bases and the J gene end by 4 bases; junction bases not matched to a gene: 6. The germline V gene has CDR1 MNHNY and CDR2 SVGAGI (reference sequence). The CDR3 has 15 residues.

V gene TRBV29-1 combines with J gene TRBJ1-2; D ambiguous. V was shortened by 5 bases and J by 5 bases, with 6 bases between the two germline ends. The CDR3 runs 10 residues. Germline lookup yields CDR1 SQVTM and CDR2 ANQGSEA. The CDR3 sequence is CSVLTYGYTF. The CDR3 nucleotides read TGCAGCGTTTTGACGTATGGCTACACCTTC.

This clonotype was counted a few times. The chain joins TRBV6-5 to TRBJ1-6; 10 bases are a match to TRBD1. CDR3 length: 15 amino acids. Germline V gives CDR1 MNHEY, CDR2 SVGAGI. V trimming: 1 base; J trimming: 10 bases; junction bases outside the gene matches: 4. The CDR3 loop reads CASSYYRDRGSPLHF. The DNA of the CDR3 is TGTGCCAGCAGTTACTATCGGGACAGGGGCTCACCCCTCCACTTT.

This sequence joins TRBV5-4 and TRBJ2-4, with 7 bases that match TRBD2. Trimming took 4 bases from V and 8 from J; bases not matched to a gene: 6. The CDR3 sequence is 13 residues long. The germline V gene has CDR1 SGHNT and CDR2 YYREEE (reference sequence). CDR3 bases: TGTGCCAGCAGCCACGGGGGGAGAGACATTCAGTACTTC. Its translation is CASSHGGRDIQYF.